This TCR beta chain was sequenced for a study of cytomegalovirus exposure and HLA in healthy donors. Study-wide context: The 100 to 150 validation repertoires and the roughly 680 first-cohort repertoires shared a platform, a later analysis reported. General observations from the study: The authors listed 150 to 200 TCR beta chains as cytomegalovirus-associated. Three of the chains that were CMV-associated were confirmed in vitro to be specific for CMV antigens.

The donors were in the approximately 130-subject validation cohort; that cohort was separate from the roughly 680-subject first cohort. This table comes from immunoSEQ multiplex PCR, and its TCRdb copy is limited to in-frame clones, with some not included. The data show some 340,000 clones, with about 85% seen just once and approximately 1.2% held by the top ten. CDR3 length: 14 residues. The V end was cut by 2 bases, the J end by 3 bases, with 8 bases between. Germline V lookup: CDR1 MNHEY, CDR2 SMNVEV (reference sequence). A note on this clone: The antigen is unknown.

The chain combines TRBV27 with TRBJ2-1; a possible D gene is TRBD2 (6 bases). The sequenced sample consisted of PBMCs. The origin of this receptor is a woman under 40 in good health and CMV-seropositive. The CDR3 DNA reads TGTGCCAGCAGTTTAGCGGGGCTCTACAATGAGCAGTTCTTC. Protein product: CASSLAGLYNEQFF.